This is a list of T cell receptor beta chains from one sample in a study of response to subunit inactivated influenza vaccine. TCRdb passed the RT-PCR reads through MiXCR, listing each CDR3 protein once. Altogether roughly 540,000 distinct CDR3 sequences are present, 20% to 25% being singletons, with the ten largest covering 2.5% to 3%. Separately, the same data were catalogued under a study of T cells expressing NK-cell markers.

Sequences were derived from CD4+ T cells sorted from PBMCs, sampled 11 to 12 days after vaccination. These receptors came from a middle-aged man who received an inactivated influenza vaccine. The CDR3 runs from the conserved cysteine through the conserved F or W. The D gene is left open where the match is weak. Clone sizes are given selectively: once, few, many, or a class where the clone is expanded.

TRBV10-3	TRBJ2-5	TRBD2	few	CAISPGGEETQYF	TGTGCCATCAGCCCGGGGGGGGAAGAGACCCAGTACTTC
TRBV2	TRBJ2-5	.	.	CASRRTETPHF	TGTGCCAGCAGGAGGACAGAAACCCCCCACTTC
TRBV5-1	TRBJ2-5	.	.	CASSRTQEETQYF	TGCGCCAGCAGCCGGACCCAGGAAGAGACCCAGTACTTC
TRBV5-1	TRBJ2-2	TRBD1	many	CASSLVPRTGNTGELFF	TGCGCCAGCAGCTTGGTCCCTAGGACAGGGAACACCGGGGAGCTGTTTTTT
TRBV6-5	TRBJ1-2	.	few	CASSYAREGENGYTF	TGTGCCAGCAGTTACGCCAGGGAGGGAGAGAATGGCTACACCTTC
TRBV5-1	TRBJ1-2	TRBD1	few	CASSQRPRQGYGYTF	TGCGCCAGCAGCCAGCGACCGAGACAGGGCTATGGCTACACCTTC
TRBV12-3/TRBV12-4	TRBJ1-5	.	few	CASSFQGLGPQHF	TGTGCCAGCAGTTTTCAGGGGTTGGGGCCCCAGCATTTT
TRBV20-1	TRBJ2-6	TRBD1	.	CSATAGGSNVLTF	TGCAGTGCTACAGCAGGGGGATCCAACGTCCTGACTTTC
TRBV29-1	TRBJ2-1	TRBD2	.	CSVARGTSRNEQFF	TGCAGCGTTGCCCGCGGGACTAGTCGCAATGAGCAGTTCTTC
TRBV20-1	TRBJ2-7	TRBD1	.	CSARDPGQGHFLDEQYF	TGCAGTGCTAGAGATCCTGGACAGGGACACTTTTTGGACGAGCAGTACTTC
TRBV5-1	TRBJ2-3	TRBD2	few	CASSFSGRGSDTQYF	TGCGCCAGCAGCTTTAGCGGGAGAGGTTCAGATACGCAGTATTTT
TRBV5-5	TRBJ2-2	.	.	CASSPRGPLNTGELFF	TGTGCCAGCAGCCCTAGGGGCCCCTTAAACACCGGGGAGCTGTTTTTT
TRBV20-1	TRBJ2-7	.	few	CSARDPSSAYYEQYF	TGCAGTGCTAGAGATCCTTCTAGCGCTTACTACGAGCAGTACTTC
TRBV3-1	TRBJ1-2	.	few	CASSSTPENYGYTF	TGTGCCAGCAGCTCGACACCGGAGAACTATGGCTACACCTTC
TRBV28	TRBJ2-7	TRBD1	.	CASSRGQDHEQYF	TGTGCCAGCAGTAGGGGGCAGGACCACGAGCAGTACTTC
TRBV7-2	TRBJ1-2	TRBD1	.	CASSSDRATNYGYTF	TGTGCCAGCAGCTCCGACAGGGCTACTAACTATGGCTACACCTTC
TRBV6-2/TRBV6-3	TRBJ2-1	.	.	CASNGYKTLFNEQFF	TGTGCCAGCAACGGATACAAGACACTATTCAATGAGCAGTTCTTC
TRBV29-1	TRBJ2-3	TRBD2	.	CSLSLAGGGTDTQYF	TGCAGCCTTTCCCTAGCGGGAGGGGGCACAGATACGCAGTATTTT
TRBV11-1	TRBJ1-4	.	.	CASSLSRAANGKLFF	TGTGCCAGCAGCTTAAGTCGCGCAGCTAATGGAAAACTGTTTTTT
TRBV5-1	TRBJ2-1	TRBD2	few	CASSLAATSGTDEQFF	TGCGCCAGCAGCTTGGCCGCGACTAGCGGGACTGATGAGCAGTTCTTC
TRBV10-3	TRBJ2-4	TRBD1	few	CAISETSGTGGDIQYF	TGTGCCATCAGTGAGACCTCCGGGACAGGCGGGGACATTCAGTACTTC
TRBV12-3/TRBV12-4	TRBJ2-7	.	few	CASSQHGTYEQYF	TGTGCCAGCAGCCAACATGGCACCTACGAGCAGTACTTC
TRBV6-2/TRBV6-3	TRBJ2-1	TRBD2	few	CASSYAFLTSGYNEQFF	TGTGCCAGCAGTTACGCATTCCTGACTAGCGGTTACAATGAGCAGTTCTTC
TRBV6-2/TRBV6-3	TRBJ2-3	.	few	CASSKPTGTGTDTQYF	TGTGCCAGCAGTAAACCCACCGGGACTGGCACAGATACGCAGTATTTT
TRBV2	TRBJ2-3	.	few	CASRGDGPDTQYF	TGTGCCAGCAGGGGAGACGGGCCAGATACGCAGTATTTT
TRBV5-1	TRBJ1-2	.	few	CASSLGPLGEDGYTF	TGCGCCAGCAGCCTCGGACCGCTCGGTGAGGATGGCTACACCTTC
TRBV20-1	TRBJ1-2	TRBD1	many	CSARTGTGVVGYTF	TGCAGTGCTAGAACCGGGACAGGGGTCGTTGGCTACACCTTC
TRBV20-1	TRBJ2-3	.	many	CSARRDTQYF	TGCAGTGCTAGACGAGATACGCAGTATTTT
TRBV5-6	TRBJ2-1	.	.	CASSFAGSGYNEQFF	TGTGCCAGCAGCTTTGCAGGGAGTGGATACAATGAGCAGTTCTTC
TRBV11-1	TRBJ2-3	.	.	CASSSLGADTQYF	TGTGCCAGCAGTTCGCTTGGGGCAGATACGCAGTATTTT
TRBV6-1	TRBJ1-2	.	.	CASTRWGGASVYGYTF	TGTGCCAGCACCCGTTGGGGAGGGGCCAGTGTCTATGGCTACACCTTC
TRBV24-1	TRBJ2-1	.	few	CATANTEAFGGEQFF	TGTGCCACCGCTAATACAGAGGCCTTCGGAGGTGAGCAGTTCTTC
TRBV7-6	TRBJ2-7	TRBD2	.	CASSLAYGTSGSYEQYF	TGTGCCAGCAGCTTAGCTTACGGGACTAGCGGGAGTTATGAGCAGTACTTC
TRBV20-1	TRBJ2-1	.	few	CSATDNSYNEQFF	TGCAGTGCTACAGACAACTCCTACAATGAGCAGTTCTTC
TRBV7-2	TRBJ2-5	TRBD2	.	CASSSTSGAYQETQYF	TGTGCCAGCAGCTCGACTAGCGGAGCGTACCAAGAGACCCAGTACTTC
TRBV7-4	TRBJ2-1	TRBD2	.	CASIKAGGPLNEQFF	TGTGCCAGCATCAAAGCGGGAGGGCCTTTGAATGAGCAGTTCTTC
TRBV7-2	TRBJ2-7	TRBD2	.	CASSLGSAGVFDEQYF	TGTGCCAGCAGCTTAGGGTCAGCGGGAGTCTTCGACGAGCAGTACTTC
TRBV20-1	TRBJ2-7	.	few	CSASGGWYEQYF	TGCAGTGCTAGCGGGGGCTGGTACGAGCAGTACTTC
TRBV20-1	TRBJ1-5	TRBD1	.	CSASGTGLNQPQHF	TGCAGTGCGTCCGGGACAGGGCTCAATCAGCCCCAGCATTTT
TRBV6-1	TRBJ2-1	TRBD1	few	CASRIQTGPNEQFF	TGTGCCAGCAGGATACAGACAGGGCCGAATGAGCAGTTCTTC
TRBV24-1	TRBJ2-1	TRBD2	.	CATSGGSSGYNEQFF	TGTGCCACCAGTGGGGGTTCTAGCGGATACAATGAGCAGTTCTTC
TRBV7-9	TRBJ1-2	.	many	CASSRGSGGYTF	TGTGCCAGCTCCCGGGGATCTGGAGGCTACACCTTC
TRBV12-3/TRBV12-4	TRBJ1-1	.	many	CASSLNREAFF	TGTGCCAGCAGTTTAAACAGAGAAGCTTTCTTT
TRBV19	TRBJ1-1	.	.	CASSTHAGRNTEAFF	TGTGCCAGTAGTACACACGCCGGGAGGAACACTGAAGCTTTCTTT
TRBV6-2/TRBV6-3	TRBJ2-7	TRBD1	.	CASSPEGQERTYEQYF	TGTGCCAGCAGTCCCGAGGGACAGGAAAGAACCTACGAGCAGTACTTC
TRBV20-1	TRBJ2-1	TRBD1	.	CSATRDRASSSYNEQFF	TGCAGTGCTACCCGGGACAGGGCGTCGAGCTCCTACAATGAGCAGTTCTTC
TRBV7-9	TRBJ2-1	.	many	CASSLRGRHNEQFF	TGTGCCAGCAGCTTACGCGGGCGGCACAATGAGCAGTTCTTC
TRBV20-1	TRBJ2-1	.	few	CSARGSDVSSYNEQFF	TGCAGTGCTAGAGGCAGTGATGTGAGCTCCTACAATGAGCAGTTCTTC
TRBV3-1	TRBJ2-1	TRBD1	.	CASRKSDRGGEQFF	TGTGCCAGCAGAAAGAGCGACAGGGGGGGTGAGCAGTTCTTC
TRBV7-2	TRBJ2-5	TRBD1	few	CASSLATGLTETQYF	TGTGCCAGCAGCTTAGCGACAGGGCTGACAGAGACCCAGTACTTC
TRBV9	TRBJ2-5	.	few	CASSVASQAVQETQYF	TGTGCCAGCAGCGTAGCCAGTCAGGCCGTCCAAGAGACCCAGTACTTC
TRBV5-1	TRBJ2-7	TRBD1	.	CASSLMTGHEQYF	TGCGCCAGCAGCTTGATGACAGGGCACGAGCAGTACTTC
TRBV27	TRBJ1-2	.	.	CASSFQGQGYTF	TGTGCCAGCAGTTTTCAGGGGCAAGGCTACACCTTC
TRBV29-1	TRBJ1-5	.	many	CSVALGSNQPQHF	TGCAGCGTTGCGCTCGGTAGCAATCAGCCCCAGCATTTT
TRBV5-1	TRBJ1-5	TRBD1	.	CASSVGTGGLQPQHF	TGCGCCAGCAGCGTCGGGACAGGGGGCCTTCAGCCCCAGCATTTT
TRBV3-1	TRBJ1-1	.	.	CASSQAGQNTEAFF	TGTGCCAGCAGCCAGGCTGGACAGAACACTGAAGCTTTCTTT
TRBV11-2	TRBJ2-7	.	few	CASTRGGAYEQYF	TGTGCCAGCACCCGAGGTGGGGCCTACGAGCAGTACTTC
TRBV27	TRBJ2-3	.	few	CASSLSRQTSTDTQYF	TGTGCCAGCAGTTTATCACGACAGACTAGCACAGATACGCAGTATTTT
TRBV12-3/TRBV12-4	TRBJ2-3	.	.	CASSLFRADTQYF	TGTGCCAGCAGTTTATTCCGTGCAGATACGCAGTATTTT
TRBV5-1	TRBJ2-3	.	.	CASSPPTQTSTDTQYF	TGCGCCAGCAGCCCCCCAACTCAGACTAGCACAGATACGCAGTATTTT